The clone carrying this TCR beta chain has just one count. The assay was immunoSEQ multiplex PCR, and TCRdb's table has in-frame clones only and misses some. The repertoire includes fewer than 50,000 clones, 65% to 75% of them detected once, and under 12% sits in the top ten. These data originate in a study of blood T cell repertoires in COVID-19. About the study: COVID-19 samples from acute and convalescent phases originated in the United States, Italy and Spain.

The CDR3 runs to 13 residues. V lost 5 bases, J lost 7 bases, and 14 bases lay in between. The germline gives CDR1 SGHAT, CDR2 FQNNGV. This clonotype was obtained from a man between 65 and 80 years old with COVID-19, enrolled during active disease. J is TRBJ1-1 and V is TRBV11-2; D gene ambiguous. Sequencing was carried out using peripheral blood. The CDR3 loop reads CASSTGYVVEAFF. The CDR3 bases are TGTGCCAGCAGCACCGGGTACGTGGTTGAAGCTTTCTTT.